This T cell receptor beta chain was captured by sequencing in a study of cytomegalovirus exposure and HLA in healthy donors. In the case of this clone: The antigen is unknown.

The CDR3 is 13 residues long. V was trimmed by 2 bases and J by 4 bases, leaving 9 bases between them. Germline V lookup: CDR1 GTSNPN, CDR2 SVGIG (reference sequence). PCR employed 60 Vbeta and 13 Jbeta primers. Here immunoSEQ multiplex PCR was the method, and the copy in TCRdb shows in-frame clones only, minus some. The table has 150,000 to 180,000 clones, 82% seen once. Study conclusions and caveats: As a later analysis revealed, most CMV-associated TCR beta chains appeared HLA-restricted. TCR beta chains associated with HLA were, in a later analysis, more clonally expanded than equally common others. The study found most TCR sequences rare, yet found some public TCRs in many donors. For TCR beta chains, V- and J-gene trimming was later linked to a missense DCLRE1C variant.

This TCR derives from a woman in her fifties or sixties in good health and CMV-seropositive. This chain links TRBV30 with TRBJ1-5; D unresolved. The sample was PBMCs. CDR3 amino acids: CAWSLRGNQPQHF. Here the CDR3 DNA reads TGTGCCTGGAGTTTGAGAGGGAATCAGCCCCAGCATTTT.